The 13 T cell receptor beta chains in this list originate from one sample, sequenced in a study of blood T cell repertoires in COVID-19. Repertoires were generated with immunoSEQ multiplex PCR, while TCRdb's copy carries only in-frame clones and drops some. The data hold around 120,000 clones, with around 82% observed a single time. The sequencing sample was made of peripheral blood. The receptors here all came from a man older than 75 with active or convalescent COVID-19.

This clone appeared a single time. CDR3 protein: CASSKRQENLNYGYTF. The CDR3 nucleotides read TGTGCCAGTAGCAAGAGACAGGAGAATTTAAACTATGGCTACACCTTC. The rearrangement links TRBV19 to TRBJ1-2; a weak D match, TRBD1 (6 bases). The length of the CDR3 is 16 residues. The V end was cut by 6 bases, the J end by 2 bases, with 19 bases between. Germline V lookup: CDR1 LNHDA, CDR2 SQIVND (reference sequence).

The chain links TRBV11-3 to TRBJ2-1; tentatively, D is TRBD2 (5 bases). The CDR3 covers 13 residues. Germline lookup yields CDR1 SGHNT and CDR2 YENEEA. V was clipped by 5 bases and J by 8 bases, with 13 bases between them. CDR3 DNA sequence: TGTGCCAGCAGCCCCTCCGGGGTCCATGAGCAGTTCTTC. This sequence encodes CASSPSGVHEQFF. The variable domain in full, completed from reference TRBV11-3 and TRBJ2-1, reads EAGVVQSPRYKIIEKKQPVAFWCNPISGHNTLYWYLQNLGQGPELLIRYENEEAVDDSQLPKDRFSAERLKGVDSTLKIQPAELGDSAVYLCASSPSGVHEQFFGPGTRLTVL.

The chain carries TRBV2 and TRBJ1-5, with 7 bases matching TRBD1. Per the germline V gene, CDR1 is SNHLY and CDR2 is FYNNEI. The CDR3 length is 13 residues. Trimming removed 7 bases from V and 3 bases from J; junction bases left unmatched: 3. The CDR3 sequence: CASKGQNNQPQHF. The CDR3 region has the DNA TGTGCCAGCAAGGGACAGAACAATCAGCCCCAGCATTTT. Full variable domain (missing parts from reference TRBV2 and TRBJ1-5): EPEVTQTPSHQVTQMGQEVILRCVPISNHLYFYWYRQILGQKVEFLVSFYNNEISEKSEIFDDQFSVERPDGSNFTLKIRSTKLEDSAMYFCASKGQNNQPQHFGDGTRLSIL.

The chain uses TRBV3-1 (or the pseudogene TRBV3-2) and TRBJ2-3; 10 nucleotides align to TRBD2. CDR1 and CDR2 from the germline V gene are LGHDT and YNNKEL (reference sequence). V gave up 1 base and J gave up 0 bases; unmatched junction bases: 22. The CDR3 is 23 residues long. The chain's CDR3 is CASSQVGKRGGTGLGDSTDTQYF. As DNA, the CDR3 is TGTGCCAGCAGCCAAGTAGGGAAGCGGGGGGGCACCGGTTTGGGAGATAGCACAGATACGCAGTATTTT.

The rearrangement links TRBV7-3 to TRBJ1-2; tentative D call: TRBD1 (6 bases). V lost 2 bases and J 2 bases, leaving 12 bases between the germline ends. The CDR3 spans 15 residues. Germline values: CDR1 SGHTA, CDR2 FQGTGA. DNA of the CDR3: TGTGCCAGCAGCTTAGAACAGGGCGGCAACTATGGCTACACCTTC. Translation gives CASSLEQGGNYGYTF.

The chain combines TRBV9 with TRBJ1-1; D is unresolved. Trimming took off 0 bases at V and 6 bases at J, with 12 bases between the two ends. The CDR3 runs 14 residues. Germline V gene data show CDR1 as SGDLS and CDR2 as YYNGEE. Here the CDR3 reads CASSVGGEGAEAFF. The CDR3 DNA reads TGTGCCAGCAGCGTAGGTGGAGAGGGCGCTGAAGCTTTCTTT. The variable domain in full, completed from reference TRBV9 and TRBJ1-1, reads DSGVTQTPKHLITATGQRVTLRCSPRSGDLSVYWYQQSLDQGLQFLIQYYNGEERAKGNILERFSAQQFPDLHSELNLSSLELGDSALYFCASSVGGEGAEAFFGQGTRLTVV.

The rearrangement joins TRBV5-5 to TRBJ1-6; 8 nucleotides agree with TRBD1. The CDR3 has 13 amino acids. V was pared by 5 bases and J by 8 bases, with 3 bases of the junction left unmatched. Germline CDR1 reads SGHKS; CDR2 reads YYEKEE (reference sequence). CDR3 sequence (DNA): TGTGCCAGCAGTCTACAGGGGGATTCACCCCTCCACTTT. This gives the protein CASSLQGDSPLHF. Complete variable domain (other parts from reference TRBV5-5 and TRBJ1-6): DAGVTQSPTHLIKTRGQQVTLRCSPISGHKSVSWYQQVLGQGPQFIFQYYEKEERGRGNFPDRFSARQFPNYSSELNVNALLLGDSALYLCASSLQGDSPLHFGNGTRLTVT.

The chain links TRBV2 to TRBJ1-4; D uncertain. This CDR3 is 15 amino acids long. Germline CDR1 is SNHLY and CDR2 is FYNNEI. V gave up 2 bases and J gave up 11 bases, with 18 bases separating them. The CDR3 reads CASSELSIQYVKLFF. For the CDR3, the DNA is TGTGCCAGCAGTGAACTGAGTATACAGTACGTGAAACTGTTTTTT.

This rearrangement joins TRBV21-1 to TRBJ2-3; the D segment call TRBD1 is taken from the table without a DNA check. TRBV21-1 is termed a pseudogene. The CDR3 has 16 amino acids. The CDR3 DNA reads TGTGCCAGCAGCAAACCTCACGGGACACCGCCAGATACGCAGTATTTT. Its translation is CASSKPHGTPPDTQYF.

The chain is built from TRBV4-3 and TRBJ1-2; D is uncertain. CDR1 and CDR2 from the germline V gene are LGHNA and YSLEER. V shed 0 bases and J shed 3 bases, with 11 bases lying between them. The CDR3 has 15 amino acids. The CDR3 nucleotides read TGCGCCAGCAGCCAAGATCGGTGGCAGGACTATGGCTACACCTTC. Translating it yields CASSQDRWQDYGYTF.

The table lists this clone with a few counts. The chain is built from TRBV7-3 and TRBJ1-2; TRBD1 agrees at 8 bases. Trimming removed 5 bases from V and 8 bases from J; junction bases left unmatched: 7. CDR1 and CDR2 (germline): SGHTA, FQGTGA. This CDR3 is built from 13 residues. In nucleotides, the CDR3 is TGTGCCAGCAGCCCCCAGGGGGCTGGGGGCTACACCTTC. This encodes CASSPQGAGGYTF.

The sample holds one count of this clone. The chain carries TRBV4-3 and TRBJ1-6, with TRBD1 identical over 9 bases. Germline V CDR1 and CDR2: LGHNA, YSLEER. J lost 9 bases, V lost 0 bases, and 9 bases had no gene match. The CDR3 is 17 amino acids. CDR3 in DNA: TGCGCCAGCAGCCAAGAACCATGGACAGGGGAAGGTTCACCCCTCCACTTT. Its translation is CASSQEPWTGEGSPLHF.

The genes are TRBV12-5 and TRBJ1-1; D is possibly TRBD1 (5 bases). V was clipped by 5 bases and J by 2 bases, with 18 bases between them. The CDR3 sequence is 16 residues long. Germline V CDR1 and CDR2: LGHNT, FRNRAP. CDR3 nucleotide sequence: TGTGCTAGTGGTCTTTTCCCTGTCGGGGGAAACACTGAAGCTTTCTTT. Amino acid sequence: CASGLFPVGGNTEAFF.